This TCR beta chain was sequenced for a study of naive and memory T cell subsets. CDR3 length: 14 amino acids. Between the trimmed V and J ends, which lost 4 bases and 1 base, there was a span of 8 bases. Germline CDR1 reads ENHRY; CDR2 reads SYGVKD. The beta constant-region primer was an equimolar mix of two oligonucleotides covering TRBC1 and TRBC2. TCRdb re-called the UMI-ligation and nested PCR reads through MiXCR, storing one row per CDR3 protein. The data hold some 100,000 distinct CDR3 sequences, with around 6.5% observed a single time. The sequence came from a human donor in good health. The source material was central memory CD4+ T cells from blood. The chain is built from TRBV10-3 and TRBJ1-5, with D uncertain. CDR3: CAISGTVSNQPQHF. The DNA of the CDR3 is TGTGCCATCAGTGGGACTGTAAGCAATCAGCCCCAGCATTTT.